This TCR beta chain stems from a study of shared clonotypes between healthy human individuals. V was shortened by 0 bases and J by 2 bases, with 17 bases between the two germline ends. The V gene's germline CDR1 is SGHDT and CDR2 YYEEEE. The CDR3 spans 17 residues. Sequenced by immunoSEQ multiplex PCR; TCRdb stores in-frame clones only, minus some. The data show approximately 1.9 million clones, with around 93% seen just once and less than 2% held by the top ten. Naive CD8 populations comprised CD45RO-negative cells positively selected for CCR7, excluding terminally differentiated effector memory CD45RA+ cells.

Sequencing used naive CD8+ T cells from PBMCs. The receptor was derived from a man aged 18 to 35 in good health. Some clones in this sample may be carry-over from other donors' samples. V usage is TRBV5-6 and J usage is TRBJ1-2; tentative D call: TRBD1 (5 bases). The CDR3 region has the DNA TGTGCCAGCAGCTTGGCCAATTCGGGGACGGTGAACTATGGCTACACCTTC. Its translation: CASSLANSGTVNYGYTF.